This TCR beta chain was sequenced for a study of blood T cell repertoires in COVID-19. Sequenced by immunoSEQ multiplex PCR; TCRdb stores in-frame clones only, minus some. The sample has over 50,000 clones, roughly 87% seen once. The sequencing input was peripheral blood. The source is a man between 50 and 59 years old with active COVID-19.

As DNA, the CDR3 is TGTGCCAGCAGCCAAGGGAGAGCGGGGGGGCCGGCAGATACGCAGTATTTT. Translating it yields CASSQGRAGGPADTQYF. V usage is TRBV4-2 and J usage is TRBJ2-3, with 10 bases matching TRBD2. Trimming took 1 base from V and 4 from J; bases not matched to a gene: 8. This CDR3 contains 17 residues. The germline CDR1 and CDR2 sequences are LGHNA and YNFKEQ.